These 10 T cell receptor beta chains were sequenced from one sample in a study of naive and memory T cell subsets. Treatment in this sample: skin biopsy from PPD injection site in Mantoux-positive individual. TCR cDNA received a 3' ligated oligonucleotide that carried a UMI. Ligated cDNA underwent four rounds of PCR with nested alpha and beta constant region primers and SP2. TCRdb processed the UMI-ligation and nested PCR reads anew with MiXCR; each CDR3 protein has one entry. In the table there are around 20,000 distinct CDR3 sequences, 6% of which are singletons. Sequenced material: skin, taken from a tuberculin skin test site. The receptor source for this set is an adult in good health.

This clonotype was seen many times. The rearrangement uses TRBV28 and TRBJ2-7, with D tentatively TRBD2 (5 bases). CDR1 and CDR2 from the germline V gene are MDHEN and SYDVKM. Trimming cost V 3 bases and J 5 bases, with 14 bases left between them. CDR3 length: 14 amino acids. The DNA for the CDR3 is TGTGCCAGCAGTTTTAGAGGGAGCGACCACGAGCAGTACTTC. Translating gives CASSFRGSDHEQYF.

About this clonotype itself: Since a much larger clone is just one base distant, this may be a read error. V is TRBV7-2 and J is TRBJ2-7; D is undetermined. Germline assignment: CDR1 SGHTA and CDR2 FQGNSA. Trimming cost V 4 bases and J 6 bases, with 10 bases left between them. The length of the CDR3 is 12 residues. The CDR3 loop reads CASSSSLGEQYF. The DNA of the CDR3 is TGTGCCAGCAGCTCATCCCTCGGCGAGCAGTACTTC. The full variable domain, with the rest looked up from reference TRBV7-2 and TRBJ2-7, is GAGVSQSPSNKVTEKGKDVELRCDPISGHTALYWYRQSLGQGLEFLIYFQGNSAPDKSGLPSDRFSAERTGGSVSTLTIQRTQQEDSAVYLCASSSSLGEQYFGPGTRLTVT.

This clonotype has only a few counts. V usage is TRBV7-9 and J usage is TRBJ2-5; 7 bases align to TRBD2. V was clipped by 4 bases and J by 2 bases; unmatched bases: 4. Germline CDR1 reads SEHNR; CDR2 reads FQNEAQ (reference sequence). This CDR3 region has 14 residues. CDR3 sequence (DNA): TGTGCCAGCAGCTCCGGACTAGTACAAGAGACCCAGTACTTC. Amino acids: CASSSGLVQETQYF. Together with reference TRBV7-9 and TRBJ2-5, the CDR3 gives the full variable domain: DTGVSQNPRHKITKRGQNVTFRCDPISEHNRLYWYRQTLGQGPEFLTYFQNEAQLEKSRLLSDRFSAERPKGSFSTLEIQRTEQGDSAMYLCASSSGLVQETQYFGPGTRLLVL.

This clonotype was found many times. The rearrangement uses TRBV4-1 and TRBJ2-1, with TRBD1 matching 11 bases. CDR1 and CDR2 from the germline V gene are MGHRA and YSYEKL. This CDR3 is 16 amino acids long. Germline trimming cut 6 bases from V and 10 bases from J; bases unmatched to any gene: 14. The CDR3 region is CASSHPRTGGWGEQFF. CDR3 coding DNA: TGCGCCAGCAGTCATCCTCGGACAGGGGGCTGGGGGGAGCAGTTCTTC.

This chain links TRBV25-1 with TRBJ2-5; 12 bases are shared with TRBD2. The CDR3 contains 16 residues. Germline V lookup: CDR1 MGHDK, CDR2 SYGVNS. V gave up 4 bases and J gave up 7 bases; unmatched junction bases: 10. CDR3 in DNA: TGTGCCAGCAGTGTGGGAGCTAGCGGGGGGGGAGGGACCCAGTACTTC. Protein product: CASSVGASGGGGTQYF.

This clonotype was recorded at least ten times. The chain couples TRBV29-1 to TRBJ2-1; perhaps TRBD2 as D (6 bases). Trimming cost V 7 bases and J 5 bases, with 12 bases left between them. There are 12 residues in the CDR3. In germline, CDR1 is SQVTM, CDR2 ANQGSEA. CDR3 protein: CSGGRHNNEQFF. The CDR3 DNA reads TGCAGCGGGGGGAGGCATAACAATGAGCAGTTCTTC.

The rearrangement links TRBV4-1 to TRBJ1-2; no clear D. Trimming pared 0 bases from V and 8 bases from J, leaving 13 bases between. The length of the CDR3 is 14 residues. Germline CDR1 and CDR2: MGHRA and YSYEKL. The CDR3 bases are TGCGCCAGCAGCCAAGAAGGTCTGGGAGGCGGCTACACCTTC. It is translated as CASSQEGLGGGYTF.

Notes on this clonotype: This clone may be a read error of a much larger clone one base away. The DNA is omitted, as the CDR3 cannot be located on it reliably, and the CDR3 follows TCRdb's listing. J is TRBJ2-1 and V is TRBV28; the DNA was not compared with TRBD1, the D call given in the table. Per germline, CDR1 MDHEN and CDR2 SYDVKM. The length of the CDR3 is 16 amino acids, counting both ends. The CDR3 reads CASSLFGQGSYNEQLF.

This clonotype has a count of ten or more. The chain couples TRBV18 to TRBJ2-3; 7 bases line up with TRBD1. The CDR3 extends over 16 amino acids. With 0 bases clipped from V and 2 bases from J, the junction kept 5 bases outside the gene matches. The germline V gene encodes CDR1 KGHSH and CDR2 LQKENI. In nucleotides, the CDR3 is TGTGCCAGCTCACCACCGGGACAGTCTAACACAGATACGCAGTATTTT. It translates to CASSPPGQSNTDTQYF. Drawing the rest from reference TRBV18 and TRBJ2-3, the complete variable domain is NAGVMQNPRHLVRRRGQEARLRCSPMKGHSHVYWYRQLPEEGLKFMVYLQKENIIDESGMPKERFSAEFPKEGPSILRIQQVVRGDSAAYFCASSPPGQSNTDTQYFGPGTRLTVL.

As DNA, the CDR3 is TGTGCCAGCAGCTCCTGGGGCAGCAGCTCCTACAATGAGCAGTTCTTC. Its translation: CASSSWGSSSYNEQFF. This chain uses TRBV28 with TRBJ2-1, with TRBD1 as a possible D gene (5 bases). Per germline, CDR1 MDHEN and CDR2 SYDVKM. V was pared by 6 bases and J by 0 bases, with 15 bases between. CDR3 length equals 16 residues.